This is a list of T cell receptor beta chains from one sample in a study of blood T cell repertoires in COVID-19. TCRdb's table, derived via immunoSEQ multiplex PCR, lists solely in-frame clones and lacks some. Of approximately 90,000 clones listed, 60% to 85% are singletons. Material for sequencing was peripheral blood. The receptors derive from a human donor in a cohort sampled during active COVID-19. The CDR3 runs from the conserved cysteine through the conserved F or W. A D gene is named only where the DNA matches it firmly. Not all rows give a size; the values are once, few, many and, for expanded clones, a class.

j_call | clone_size | d_call | v_call | cdr3_nt | cdr3_aa
TRBJ1-2 | - | TRBD1 | TRBV6-2/TRBV6-3 | TGTGCCAGCAGTTACTTCGGACAGGGGGCGAAGGGCTACACCTTC | CASSYFGQGAKGYTF
TRBJ2-6 | - | - | TRBV4-3 | TGCGCCAGCAGCCCCTCCAGGGCTGGGGCCAACGTCCTGACTTTC | CASSPSRAGANVLTF
TRBJ2-7 | - | - | TRBV15 | TGTGCCACCAGCAGAGTGACAAACTCCTACGAGCAGTACTTC | CATSRVTNSYEQYF
TRBJ1-2 | - | - | TRBV13 | TGTGCCAGCAGCTTAGGTATGACAGATGGCTACACCTTC | CASSLGMTDGYTF
TRBJ2-7 | - | - | TRBV21-1 | TGTGCCAGCAGCAAAGGGTGCGGGCAGCGATCCTACGAGCAGTACTTC | CASSKGCGQRSYEQYF
TRBJ2-3 | - | - | TRBV12-3/TRBV12-4 | TGTGCCAGCAGCACCCGGGGCACAGATACGCAGTATTTT | CASSTRGTDTQYF
TRBJ1-5 | - | - | TRBV28 | TGTGCCAGCAGGCTACAGGGCGGTGGAAATCAGCCCCAGCATTTT | CASRLQGGGNQPQHF
TRBJ2-7 | - | - | TRBV28 | TGTGCCAGCAGTTTCACACAGGTAACCTACGAGCAGTACTTC | CASSFTQVTYEQYF
TRBJ2-2 | - | TRBD2 | TRBV25-1 | TGTGCCAGCAGTGATCCGCTAGCGGGAACCGGGGAGCTGTTTTTT | CASSDPLAGTGELFF
TRBJ2-2 | - | TRBD1 | TRBV7-2 | TGTGCCAGCAGCTTAGTGGGACAGGGATTAACCGGGGAGCTGTTTTTT | CASSLVGQGLTGELFF
TRBJ2-2 | - | - | TRBV7-7 | TGTGCTAGCAGCCCCCAGGGTATAGGAGAGGCCGGGGAGCTGTTTTTT | CASSPQGIGEAGELFF
TRBJ1-2 | - | - | TRBV7-2 | TGTGCCAGCAGCTATTATCTTGGCTACACCTTC | CASSYYLGYTF
TRBJ2-4 | - | TRBD1 | TRBV24-1 | TGTGCCACCAGTGACCCGACTCGGGACAGGGGGTCAAACATTCAGTACTTC | CATSDPTRDRGSNIQYF
TRBJ1-5 | - | - | TRBV28 | TGTGCCAGCAGCACATACACCAGAAGAAGCAATCAGCCCCAGCATTTT | CASSTYTRRSNQPQHF
TRBJ2-5 | - | - | TRBV2 | TGTGCCAGCAGTGCAAGGCGGAACCAAGAGACCCAGTACTTC | CASSARRNQETQYF
TRBJ2-7 | - | TRBD2 | TRBV19 | TGTGCCAGTAGTACCCTGACTAGCGGGAGAATTCGCGAGCAGTACTTC | CASSTLTSGRIREQYF
TRBJ1-2 | - | TRBD1 | TRBV24-1 | TGTGCCACCAGTGACCCTATCCGGGACAGGGAGGGTGGCTACACCTTC | CATSDPIRDREGGYTF
TRBJ2-1 | - | - | TRBV2 | TGTGCCAGCAGTTCAGGGTTGAAGGACAATGAGCAGTTCTTC | CASSSGLKDNEQFF
TRBJ1-1 | - | - | TRBV9 | TGTGCCAGCAGCCCATTTCACGGAGGGACCACTGAAGCTTTCTTT | CASSPFHGGTTEAFF
TRBJ2-3 | - | - | TRBV7-2 | TGTGCCAGCAGCAGCTACTCTAAGTTTTTAGATACGCAGTATTTT | CASSSYSKFLDTQYF
TRBJ2-1 | - | TRBD1 | TRBV7-8 | TGTGCCAGCAGCCGGGCCTTGGGGACAGGGAGTAGGGATGAGCAGTTCTTC | CASSRALGTGSRDEQFF
TRBJ2-1 | - | - | TRBV7-3 | TGTGCCAGCAGCCCGGGGGATCCGCTTTTGCAGTTCTTC | CASSPGDPLLQFF
TRBJ2-2 | - | TRBD1 | TRBV3-1/TRBV3-2 | TGTGCCAGCAGCCCTATCGACAGGGCCACCGGGGAGCTGTTTTTT | CASSPIDRATGELFF
TRBJ2-7 | - | - | TRBV2 | TGTGCCAGCAGTGTCCCGAGCGCAACCTACGAGCAGTACTTC | CASSVPSATYEQYF
TRBJ2-1 | few | - | TRBV6-2/TRBV6-3 | TGTGCCAGCAGTTACAACCCCGGGGTGAGCCCCTACAATGAGCAGTTCTTC | CASSYNPGVSPYNEQFF
TRBJ2-2 | - | TRBD2 | TRBV11-3 | TGTGCCAGCAGCCTGCGGACTAGCGGATCCGGGGAGCTGTTTTTT | CASSLRTSGSGELFF
TRBJ2-5 | - | TRBD2 | TRBV9 | TGTGCCAGCAGCCCCGGGACTATTGTCCAAGAGACCCAGTACTTC | CASSPGTIVQETQYF
TRBJ2-5 | - | - | TRBV29-1 | TGCAGCGCTTCGACGAGCGCCCAAGAGACCCAGTACTTC | CSASTSAQETQYF